This TCR beta chain derives from a study of T cells in Graves' hyperthyroidism and ophthalmopathy. Study-level information: Initial diagnosis, before any treatment, was when peripheral blood was collected.

This clonotype was counted at least ten times. CDR3 size: 14 residues. The V end was cut by 8 bases, the J end by 9 bases, with 23 bases between. Germline CDR1 SGHNT, CDR2 YENEEA. Clinicians diagnosed patients from clinical symptoms, serum thyroxine and TRAb, thyroid ultrasound and orbital computed tomography. Template material for amplifying TCR beta CDR3 regions consisted of RNA transcripts. The HTBI set primed first-round TCR CDR3 RT-PCR. TCRdb re-analysed the multiplex PCR reads in MiXCR, keeping a single row per CDR3 protein. Among hundreds of thousands of distinct CDR3 sequences listed, about 15% were seen once.

This TCR came from a man younger than 30 with Graves' ophthalmopathy. The sequenced sample was blood. This rearrangement joins TRBV11-3 to TRBJ2-7; D possibly corresponds to TRBD2 (6 bases). The CDR3 bases are TGTGCCAGCTCGAGACGGGACGGCGCCGGGGGGCAGTACTTC. This gives the protein CASSRRDGAGGQYF.